Listed below are T cell receptor beta chains from one sample, sequenced in a study of shared clonotypes between healthy human individuals. The data were produced by immunoSEQ multiplex PCR, yet TCRdb's version contains in-frame clones alone and is incomplete. The table has under 130,000 clones, just over 65% seen once; the top ten hold around 25%. Specimen: memory CD8+ T cells sorted from blood. The source is a woman aged 25 to 39 in good health. Both conserved end residues are trimmed from each CDR3. Each record gives: J gene, clone size, V gene, CDR3 protein. The size of a clone is reported for some rows only, either as once, few or many, or as a class for expanded clones.

J: TRBJ2-1; size: .; V: TRBV10-3; CDR3: AIMMPGESNNEQF
J: TRBJ2-5; size: .; V: TRBV28; CDR3: ASSTGPETQY
J: TRBJ2-1; size: .; V: TRBV29-1; CDR3: SVDGGSSYNEQF
J: TRBJ2-3; size: .; V: TRBV27; CDR3: ASSEAPHGTDTQY
J: TRBJ2-3; size: many; V: TRBV6-4; CDR3: ASSDQTGTGSDTQY
J: TRBJ2-7; size: .; V: TRBV25-1; CDR3: ASSEGDRGLGEQY
J: TRBJ1-5; size: .; V: TRBV28; CDR3: ASRRTPGLNHQPQH
J: TRBJ1-5; size: .; V: TRBV6-5; CDR3: ASSLAPMGNQPQH
J: TRBJ2-7; size: .; V: TRBV9; CDR3: ASSPGGNSYEQY
J: TRBJ2-3; size: .; V: TRBV4-2; CDR3: ASSRGGGSGRRADTQY
J: TRBJ2-1; size: .; V: TRBV19; CDR3: ASTIGGGSYNEQF
J: TRBJ1-2; size: once; V: TRBV27; CDR3: ASSRHEGTSGYT
J: TRBJ2-7; size: few; V: TRBV5-6; CDR3: ASSGGLAGAYEQY
J: TRBJ2-1; size: many; V: TRBV6-6; CDR3: ASSYTRTDNEQF
J: TRBJ2-1; size: .; V: TRBV6-6; CDR3: ASRPLAGGRNEQF
J: TRBJ1-2; size: .; V: TRBV25-1; CDR3: ASSKPIDGTGDGYT
J: TRBJ2-1; size: .; V: TRBV6-1; CDR3: ASSLAGVGEQF
J: TRBJ1-3; size: once; V: TRBV29-1; CDR3: SVESRGPGNTIY
J: TRBJ2-1; size: many; V: TRBV29-1; CDR3: SVKGLAGDSDEQF
J: TRBJ2-6; size: .; V: TRBV5-4; CDR3: ASGSSGANVLT
J: TRBJ2-5; size: many; V: TRBV5-8; CDR3: ASSSGLVRGQETQY
J: TRBJ2-7; size: .; V: TRBV6-5; CDR3: ASTRTSGPYEQY
J: TRBJ2-7; size: .; V: TRBV19; CDR3: ASSMSLASGYEQY
J: TRBJ2-7; size: .; V: TRBV7-9; CDR3: ASSFLNEQY
J: TRBJ1-4; size: .; V: TRBV28; CDR3: ASIHSYLGGTNNEKLF
J: TRBJ2-7; size: .; V: TRBV29-1; CDR3: SVEDGASHSYEQY
J: TRBJ2-1; size: .; V: TRBV25-1; CDR3: ASSDPTSGSNYNEQF
J: TRBJ1-3; size: .; V: TRBV10-3; CDR3: AISTTGTGNTIY
J: TRBJ2-7; size: .; V: TRBV5-6; CDR3: ASSFIDRITYEQY
J: TRBJ2-5; size: .; V: TRBV6-1; CDR3: ASSEEARGTGETQY
J: TRBJ2-1; size: .; V: TRBV6-4; CDR3: ASSDSGSSYNEQF
J: TRBJ2-1; size: .; V: TRBV19; CDR3: ASSMWLAATNEQF
J: TRBJ1-1; size: .; V: TRBV10-3; CDR3: AISEGTGDTEAF
J: TRBJ2-3; size: .; V: TRBV10-3; CDR3: AIRSGRADTQY
J: TRBJ2-1; size: .; V: TRBV19; CDR3: ASSPFPGTTRPF
J: TRBJ1-5; size: many; V: TRBV6-1; CDR3: ASSEETGGNQPQH
J: TRBJ2-7; size: few; V: TRBV29-1; CDR3: SATPGLAGGPYEQY
J: TRBJ2-4; size: .; V: TRBV28; CDR3: ASSPSVRAGKNIQY
J: TRBJ2-3; size: many; V: TRBV25-1; CDR3: ASSALAGGPGGTQY
J: TRBJ2-1; size: .; V: TRBV4-1; CDR3: ASSQDGLRSVHDEQF
J: TRBJ1-2; size: few; V: TRBV9; CDR3: ASASGGQEGYT
J: TRBJ2-5; size: few; V: TRBV5-4; CDR3: ASSLENQETQY
J: TRBJ1-1; size: .; V: TRBV2; CDR3: ASSEDARGSAKAF
J: TRBJ2-3; size: .; V: TRBV30; CDR3: AWRTQSAASTDTQY
J: TRBJ1-1; size: few; V: TRBV7-2; CDR3: ASSLVAGNTEAF
J: TRBJ1-4; size: .; V: TRBV28; CDR3: ASSSGTVYEKLF
J: TRBJ2-3; size: few; V: TRBV25-1; CDR3: ASSHTDTQY
J: TRBJ1-4; size: .; V: TRBV20-1; CDR3: SPQEEEKLF
J: TRBJ2-7; size: .; V: TRBV7-9; CDR3: ASSTWTSGRDAYEQY
J: TRBJ2-2; size: .; V: TRBV29-1; CDR3: SVGAGAGELF
J: TRBJ2-3; size: many; V: TRBV29-1; CDR3: SVSGTSGRPLTDTQY
J: TRBJ2-7; size: few; V: TRBV11-2; CDR3: ASSLAYMGTRNEQY